These T cell receptor beta chains were read from a single sample in a study of spatial heterogeneity in lung cancer. Via MiXCR, TCRdb re-called the 5' RACE reads, giving one row per CDR3 protein. The data show around 100,000 distinct CDR3 sequences, approximately 4.7% seen once. This sample comprised lung tumor tissue, obtained at surgery. These receptors originate from a male donor with early-stage non-small cell lung cancer. CDR3s include the opening cysteine and the closing phenylalanine or tryptophan. The order of the fields is V gene, clone size, J gene, D gene, CDR3 protein, CDR3 DNA. D genes are given only for firm matches. Clone size, where shown, is once, few, many, or a class for clones that have expanded.

>TRBV6-1|many|TRBJ2-7|NA
CASSVPPSYEQYF
TGTGCCAGCAGTGTTCCCCCAAGTTACGAGCAGTACTTC
>TRBV6-1|NA|TRBJ1-6|TRBD1
CASSEMDRVSPLHF
TGTGCCAGCAGTGAAATGGACAGGGTTTCACCCCTCCACTTT
>TRBV12-3/TRBV12-4|NA|TRBJ2-2|TRBD1
CASRTPGGMNTGELFF
TGTGCCAGCAGAACTCCAGGGGGCATGAACACCGGGGAGCTGTTTTTT
>TRBV5-5|few|TRBJ2-2|NA
CASSFSPVSAGELFF
TGTGCCAGCAGCTTTAGTCCGGTGAGCGCCGGGGAGCTGTTTTTT
>TRBV5-1|many|TRBJ2-3|NA
CASSLTTDLTDTQYF
TGCGCCAGCAGCTTGACGACGGACCTCACAGATACGCAGTATTTT
>TRBV10-2|many|TRBJ1-5|NA
CASSEGGSNQPQHF
TGCGCCAGCAGTGAGGGAGGCAGCAATCAGCCCCAGCATTTT
>TRBV4-2|many|TRBJ2-5|NA
CASSPRTGLGTQYF
TGTGCCAGCAGCCCCAGGACTGGGCTCGGGACCCAGTACTTC
>TRBV30|few|TRBJ1-1|NA
CAWSRDLNTEAFF
TGTGCCTGGAGTCGAGACCTGAACACTGAAGCTTTCTTT
>TRBV20-1|many|TRBJ1-5|NA
CSVNGPNQNQPQHF
TGCAGTGTAAATGGGCCAAACCAGAATCAGCCCCAGCATTTT
>TRBV12-3/TRBV12-4|many|TRBJ1-5|TRBD1
CASSMTGGNQPQHF
TGTGCCAGCAGTATGACAGGGGGCAATCAGCCCCAGCATTTT
>TRBV4-1|many|TRBJ2-1|TRBD2
CASSQGEPGLVIEQFF
TGCGCCAGCAGCCAGGGGGAACCGGGACTAGTAATTGAGCAGTTCTTC
>TRBV7-8|few|TRBJ1-1|NA
CASSIDRNTEAFF
TGTGCCAGCAGCATCGACAGAAACACTGAAGCTTTCTTT
>TRBV6-6|many|TRBJ2-1|TRBD2
CASSYRAGGWNEQFF
TGTGCCAGCAGTTACAGGGCGGGAGGTTGGAATGAGCAGTTCTTC
>TRBV5-1|few|TRBJ2-1|NA
CATGGVYNEQFF
TGCGCCACCGGTGGGGTTTACAATGAGCAGTTCTTC
>TRBV7-8|many|TRBJ2-5|NA
CASSLGGSFQETQYF
TGTGCCAGCAGCTTAGGTGGGAGTTTTCAAGAGACCCAGTACTTC
>TRBV20-1|many|TRBJ1-2|NA
CSARVPSDYGYTF
TGCAGTGCTAGAGTACCTAGCGACTATGGCTACACCTTC
>TRBV6-5|many|TRBJ1-2|NA
CASSYSGTYGYTF
TGTGCCAGCAGTTACTCAGGGACCTATGGCTACACCTTC
>TRBV25-1|many|TRBJ2-2|NA
CASSAWGTGELFF
TGTGCCAGCAGTGCATGGGGGACCGGGGAGCTGTTTTTT
>TRBV4-1|many|TRBJ2-7|NA
CASSQAPGTDEYEQYF
TGCGCCAGCAGCCAAGCCCCCGGGACGGATGAGTACGAGCAGTACTTC
>TRBV28|many|TRBJ1-4|NA
CASSPQYRTNEKLFF
TGTGCCAGCAGTCCCCAGTACCGGACTAATGAAAAACTGTTTTTT
>TRBV28|many|TRBJ2-5|NA
CASSLGTYQETQYF
TGTGCCAGCAGTCTCGGGACGTACCAAGAGACCCAGTACTTC
>TRBV4-2|many|TRBJ2-2|NA
CASSQEWGSGELFF
TGTGCCAGCAGCCAAGAGTGGGGGAGCGGGGAGCTGTTTTTT
>TRBV7-2|NA|TRBJ1-4|TRBD1
CASSLATGGYEKLFF
TGTGCCAGCAGCTTAGCCACAGGGGGGTATGAAAAACTGTTTTTT
>TRBV10-3|many|TRBJ2-1|TRBD1
CAIRVDRGNEQFF
TGTGCCATCAGGGTTGACAGGGGCAATGAGCAGTTCTTC
>TRBV5-1|NA|TRBJ2-2|TRBD2
CASRRLTSGDTGELFF
TGCGCCAGCAGGCGGTTGACTAGCGGAGACACCGGGGAGCTGTTTTTT
>TRBV12-3/TRBV12-4|many|TRBJ1-2|NA
CASSSPGGYWGYTF
TGTGCCAGCAGTTCGCCTGGAGGATACTGGGGCTACACCTTC
>TRBV11-2|few|TRBJ1-1|TRBD1
CASSPQGGVSTEAFF
TGTGCCAGCAGCCCCCAGGGGGGGGTAAGCACTGAAGCTTTCTTT
>TRBV28|few|TRBJ2-7|TRBD2
CASSLPWGAGGDEQYF
TGTGCCAGCAGTTTACCCTGGGGAGCGGGAGGTGACGAGCAGTACTTC
>TRBV20-1|few|TRBJ2-3|NA
CSAREGAPDTQYF
TGCAGTGCTAGAGAAGGAGCCCCAGATACGCAGTATTTT
>TRBV12-3/TRBV12-4|many|TRBJ2-3|TRBD1
CASSMDRTDTQYF
TGTGCCAGCAGCATGGACAGGACAGATACGCAGTATTTT
>TRBV4-2|many|TRBJ1-4|NA
CASSLRSTSTNEKLFF
TGTGCCAGCAGCTTACGTTCCACGTCAACTAATGAAAAACTGTTTTTT
>TRBV5-8|NA|TRBJ1-2|NA
CASSLFNTIYYGYTF
TGTGCCAGCAGCTTGTTCAACACAATCTACTATGGCTACACCTTC
>TRBV20-1|many|TRBJ2-7|TRBD1
CSALTGTIDEQYF
TGCAGTGCTCTGACAGGGACGATCGACGAGCAGTACTTC
>TRBV5-5|many|TRBJ2-1|NA
CASSQLGNEQFF
TGTGCCAGCAGCCAACTCGGAAATGAGCAGTTCTTC